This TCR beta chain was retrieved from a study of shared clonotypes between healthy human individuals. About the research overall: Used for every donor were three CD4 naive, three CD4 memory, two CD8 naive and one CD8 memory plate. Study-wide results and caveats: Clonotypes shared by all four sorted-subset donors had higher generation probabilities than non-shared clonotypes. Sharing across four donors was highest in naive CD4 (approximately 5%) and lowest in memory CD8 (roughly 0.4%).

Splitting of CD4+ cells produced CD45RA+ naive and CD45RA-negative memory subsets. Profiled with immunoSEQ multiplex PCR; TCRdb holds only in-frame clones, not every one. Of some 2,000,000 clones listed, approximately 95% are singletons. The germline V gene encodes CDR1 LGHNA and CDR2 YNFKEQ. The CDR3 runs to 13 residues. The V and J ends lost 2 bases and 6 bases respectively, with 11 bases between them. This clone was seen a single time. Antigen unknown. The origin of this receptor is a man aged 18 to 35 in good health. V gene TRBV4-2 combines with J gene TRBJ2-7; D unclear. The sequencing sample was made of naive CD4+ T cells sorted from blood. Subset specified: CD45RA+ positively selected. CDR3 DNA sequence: TGTGCCAGCAGCCAATATGTGTCTATCGAGCAGTACTTC. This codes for CASSQYVSIEQYF.